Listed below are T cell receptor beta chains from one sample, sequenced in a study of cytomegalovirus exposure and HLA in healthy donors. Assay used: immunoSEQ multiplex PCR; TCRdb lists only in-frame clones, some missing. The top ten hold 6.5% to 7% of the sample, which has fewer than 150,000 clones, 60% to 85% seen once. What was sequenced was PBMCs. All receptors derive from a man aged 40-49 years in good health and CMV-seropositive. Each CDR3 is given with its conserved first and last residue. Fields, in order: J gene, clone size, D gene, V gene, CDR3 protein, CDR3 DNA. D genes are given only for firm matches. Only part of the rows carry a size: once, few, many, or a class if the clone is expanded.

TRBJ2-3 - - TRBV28 CASSFQTGDRTDTQYF TGTGCCAGCAGTTTCCAGACAGGCGACCGTACAGATACGCAGTATTTT
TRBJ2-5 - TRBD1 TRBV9 CASGQGAETQYF TGTGCCAGCGGCCAGGGGGCTGAGACCCAGTACTTC
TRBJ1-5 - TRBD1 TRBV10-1 CASSGARGQNQPQHF TGCGCCAGCAGTGGTGCCAGGGGGCAGAATCAGCCCCAGCATTTT
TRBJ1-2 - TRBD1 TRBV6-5 CASSLDRVSGYTF TGTGCCAGCAGCTTGGACAGGGTCAGTGGCTACACCTTC
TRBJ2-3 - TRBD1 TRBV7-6 CASRDRGREKDTQYF TGTGCCAGCAGGGACAGGGGGCGAGAGAAAGATACGCAGTATTTT
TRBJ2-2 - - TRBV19 CASRGGAGELFF TGTGCCAGTCGGGGAGGAGCCGGGGAGCTGTTTTTT
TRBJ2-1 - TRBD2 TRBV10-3 CAISESALAGNNEQFF TGTGCCATCAGTGAGTCAGCACTAGCGGGTAACAATGAGCAGTTCTTC
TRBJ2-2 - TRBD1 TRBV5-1 CASSLEVQGAAGELFF TGCGCCAGCAGCTTGGAGGTTCAGGGGGCAGCCGGGGAGCTGTTTTTT
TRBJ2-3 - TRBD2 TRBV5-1 CASSLGLAGGLTTDTQYF TGCGCCAGCAGCTTGGGACTAGCGGGGGGCCTCACCACAGATACGCAGTATTTT
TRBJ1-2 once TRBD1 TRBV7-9 CASSPGQGKQGYTF TGTGCCAGCAGCCCGGGACAGGGGAAGCAAGGCTACACCTTC
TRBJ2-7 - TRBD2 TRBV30 CAWSASGYEQYF TGTGCCTGGAGTGCTAGCGGCTACGAGCAGTACTTC
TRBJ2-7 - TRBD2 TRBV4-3 CASSQTRGGYEQYF TGCGCCAGCAGCCAGACTCGGGGGGGCTACGAGCAGTACTTC
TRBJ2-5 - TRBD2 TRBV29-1 CSFSGAGGQETQYF TGCAGCTTCTCGGGGGCGGGGGGGCAGGAGACCCAGTACTTC
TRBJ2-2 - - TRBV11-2 CASSRWGVAGELFF TGTGCCAGCAGCCGCTGGGGGGTGGCGGGGGAGCTGTTTTTT
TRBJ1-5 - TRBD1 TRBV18 CASSPTGGSQPQHF TGTGCCAGCTCACCCACAGGGGGCAGCCAGCCCCAGCATTTT
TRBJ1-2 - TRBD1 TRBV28 CASSLSEGARYGYTF TGTGCCAGCAGTTTATCGGAGGGGGCAAGGTATGGCTACACCTTC
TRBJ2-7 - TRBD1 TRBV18 CASSQRTGEQYF TGTGCCAGCTCACAACGGACAGGGGAGCAGTACTTC
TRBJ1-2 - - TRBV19 CASSSPYGGPLEGYTF TGTGCCAGTAGTAGCCCGTACGGGGGGCCCCTTGAGGGCTACACCTTC
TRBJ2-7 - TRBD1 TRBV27 CASSTGTGSVGHEQYF TGTGCCAGCAGTACAGGGACAGGAAGCGTGGGCCACGAGCAGTACTTC
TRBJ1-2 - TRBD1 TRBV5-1 CASSPQDRGYGYTF TGCGCCAGCAGCCCCCAGGACAGGGGCTATGGCTACACCTTC
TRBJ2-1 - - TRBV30 CAWKEASSYNEQFF TGTGCCTGGAAGGAGGCTAGCTCCTACAATGAGCAGTTCTTC
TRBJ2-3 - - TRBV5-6 CASSLNRQDTQYF TGTGCCAGCAGCTTGAACAGGCAGGATACGCAGTATTTT
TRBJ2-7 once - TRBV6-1 CASGRQFYEQYF TGTGCCAGCGGAAGACAGTTCTACGAGCAGTACTTC
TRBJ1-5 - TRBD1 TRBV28 CASSQGQGDQPQHF TGTGCCAGCAGCCAAGGACAGGGGGATCAGCCCCAGCATTTT
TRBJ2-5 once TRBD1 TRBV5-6 CASSSSGGLHLTQYF TGTGCCAGCAGCTCCTCAGGGGGTCTCCACTTAACCCAGTACTTC
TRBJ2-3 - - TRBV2 CASRPSDISTDTQYF TGTGCCAGCAGACCGTCAGATATATCCACAGATACGCAGTATTTT
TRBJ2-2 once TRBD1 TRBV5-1 CASSTGQGHTGELFF TGCGCCAGCAGCACGGGACAGGGGCACACCGGGGAGCTGTTTTTT
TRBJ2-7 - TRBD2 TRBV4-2 CASSLLAGGTYEQYF TGTGCCAGCAGCTTACTAGCGGGCGGAACCTACGAGCAGTACTTC
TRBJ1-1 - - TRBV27 CASSLQGLTEAFF TGTGCCAGCAGTTTGCAGGGGCTCACTGAAGCTTTCTTT
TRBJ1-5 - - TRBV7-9 CASSYGTGGNQPQHF TGTGCCAGCAGCTACGGGACGGGGGGAAATCAGCCCCAGCATTTT
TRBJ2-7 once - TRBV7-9 CASSHPAGYEQYF TGTGCCAGCAGCCACCCGGCAGGTTACGAGCAGTACTTC
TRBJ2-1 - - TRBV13 CASSPSPGEQFF TGTGCCAGCAGCCCCTCACCCGGGGAGCAGTTCTTC
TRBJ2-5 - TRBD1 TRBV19 CASSMGQGVWETQYF TGTGCCAGTAGTATGGGACAGGGGGTCTGGGAGACCCAGTACTTC
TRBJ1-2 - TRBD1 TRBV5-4 CASSAGQGYGYTF TGTGCCAGCAGCGCAGGACAGGGGTATGGCTACACCTTC
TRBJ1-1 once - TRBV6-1 CASVTLQSNTEAFF TGTGCCAGCGTGACCTTACAGTCGAACACTGAAGCTTTCTTT
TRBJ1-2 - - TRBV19 CASSMAGRANYGYTF TGTGCCAGTAGTATGGCAGGGCGAGCTAACTATGGCTACACCTTC
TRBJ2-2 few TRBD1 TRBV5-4 CASTMTGADTGELFF TGTGCCAGCACCATGACAGGGGCCGACACCGGGGAGCTGTTTTTT
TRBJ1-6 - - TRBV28 CASSPILLSSPLHF TGTGCCAGCAGCCCAATTTTGTTGAGTTCGCCCCTCCACTTT
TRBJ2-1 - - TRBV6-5 CASSHASRRDEQFF TGTGCCAGCAGTCACGCGAGTCGGCGGGATGAGCAGTTCTTC
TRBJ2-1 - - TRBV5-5 CASSRRGGVNEQFF TGTGCCAGCAGCAGGAGGGGGGGGGTCAATGAGCAGTTCTTC
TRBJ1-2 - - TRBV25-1 CASSRGAHGYTF TGTGCCAGCAGTCGGGGGGCGCATGGCTACACCTTC
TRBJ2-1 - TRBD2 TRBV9 CASSVSGRIYEQFF TGTGCCAGCAGCGTTAGCGGGAGAATCTATGAGCAGTTCTTC